Below are 7 T cell receptor beta chains sequenced from a single sample in a study of T cell changes during pregnancy in multiple sclerosis. Repertoires were generated with immunoSEQ multiplex PCR, while TCRdb's copy carries only in-frame clones and drops some. Altogether approximately 74,000 clones are present, approximately 86% being singletons, with the ten largest covering about 3.5%. The sequencing used peripheral blood, collected before pregnancy. These receptors were obtained from a female donor with multiple sclerosis, enrolled in a pregnancy study.

This clone showed up just once. The CDR3 sequence: CASSVSEGGEQFF. In DNA, the CDR3 is TGTGCCAGCAGCGTAAGTGAGGGCGGTGAGCAGTTCTTC. V usage is TRBV9 and J usage is TRBJ2-1; TRBD2 might be the D (5 bases). This CDR3 is built from 13 residues. CDR1 and CDR2 (germline): SGDLS, YYNGEE. Trimming stripped 1 base from V and 9 bases from J, with 11 bases between.

The rearrangement uses TRBV7-9 and TRBJ2-1; 8 nucleotides agree with TRBD2. J was trimmed by 5 bases and V by 2 bases; bases with no gene match: 11. This CDR3 is built from 17 residues. Germline V lookup: CDR1 SEHNR, CDR2 FQNEAQ (reference sequence). The CDR3 loop is CASSLWAGGWSHNEQFF. For the CDR3, the DNA is TGTGCCAGCAGCTTATGGGCGGGAGGCTGGTCTCACAATGAGCAGTTCTTC.

The chain links TRBV2 to TRBJ2-7, with 9 bases lining up with TRBD1. V lost 10 bases, J lost 6 bases, and 10 bases stayed unmatched. The CDR3 sequence is 13 residues long. Germline V CDR1 and CDR2: SNHLY, FYNNEI. This CDR3 reads CATIETGGAEQYF. CDR3 DNA sequence: TGTGCCACCATCGAGACAGGGGGTGCCGAGCAGTACTTC.

This chain links TRBV2 with TRBJ1-1, with D maybe TRBD1 (5 bases). Trimming stripped 5 bases from V and 0 bases from J, with 7 bases between. The CDR3 runs to 13 residues. From germline, CDR1 is SNHLY and CDR2 FYNNEI. CDR3 loop: CASSRGLNTEAFF. The CDR3 nucleotides read TGTGCCAGCAGTAGGGGTTTGAACACTGAAGCTTTCTTT.

The chain joins TRBV4-3 to TRBJ2-3; 10 positions match TRBD2. The V and J ends lost 0 bases and 3 bases, in that order; junction bases with no gene match: 9. Germline V CDR1 and CDR2: LGHNA, YSLEER. The CDR3 sequence is 18 residues long. CDR3 residues: CASSQDGPAGGQTDTQYF. CDR3 in DNA: TGCGCCAGCAGCCAAGATGGCCCAGCGGGGGGGCAGACAGATACGCAGTATTTT.

This rearrangement joins TRBV5-1 to TRBJ2-7, with 8 bases identical to TRBD2. Germline V gene data show CDR1 as SGHRS and CDR2 as YFSETQ. The CDR3 extends over 14 amino acids. J gave up 6 bases and V 5 bases, and 10 bases lay outside the gene matches. The CDR3 region has the DNA TGCGCCAGCAGTATAGGACTAGCAGTCTCCGAGCAGTACTTC. Its protein product is CASSIGLAVSEQYF.

This clone was seen a single time. The rearrangement links TRBV20-1 to TRBJ1-1; no clear D gene. The CDR3 contains 11 residues. Germline CDR1 reads DFQATT; CDR2 reads SNEGSKA (reference sequence). The CDR3 bases are TGCAGCATACCGGGGTTGCCTGAAGCTTTCTTT. Protein: CSIPGLPEAFF.